This note documents a single T cell receptor (beta chain) sequence. These data originate in a study of blood T cell repertoires in COVID-19. Using immunoSEQ multiplex PCR, the repertoire was profiled, and TCRdb retains in-frame clones only, with some absent. The top ten clones hold roughly 1.4% of a sample with about 180,000 clones, about 83% of them seen once. V was cut by 5 bases and J by 7 bases, with 21 bases left in between. The CDR3 sequence is 15 residues long. Germline-derived CDR1 and CDR2 are MDHEN and SYDVKM. This clonotype originated in a human donor in a cohort sampled during active COVID-19. The specimen sequenced was peripheral blood. The chain couples TRBV28 to TRBJ2-7, with TRBD1 as a possible D gene (7 bases). The CDR3 DNA follows: TGTGCCAGCAGTCCGCAGGGGGGACAGCCTTTTGAGCAGTACTTC. Translating it yields CASSPQGGQPFEQYF.